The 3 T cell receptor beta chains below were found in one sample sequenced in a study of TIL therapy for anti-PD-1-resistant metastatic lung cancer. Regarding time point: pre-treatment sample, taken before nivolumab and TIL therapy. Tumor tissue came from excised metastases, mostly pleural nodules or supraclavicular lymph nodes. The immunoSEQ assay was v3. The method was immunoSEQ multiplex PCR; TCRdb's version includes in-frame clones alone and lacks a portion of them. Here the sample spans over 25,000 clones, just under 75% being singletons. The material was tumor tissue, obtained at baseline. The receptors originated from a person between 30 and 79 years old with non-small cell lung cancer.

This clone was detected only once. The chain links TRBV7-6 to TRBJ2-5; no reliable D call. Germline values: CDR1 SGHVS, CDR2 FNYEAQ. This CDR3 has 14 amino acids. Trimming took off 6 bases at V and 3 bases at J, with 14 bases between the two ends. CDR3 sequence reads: CASSLYSVEETQYF. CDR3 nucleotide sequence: TGTGCCAGCAGTCTCTACTCGGTCGAAGAGACCCAGTACTTC.

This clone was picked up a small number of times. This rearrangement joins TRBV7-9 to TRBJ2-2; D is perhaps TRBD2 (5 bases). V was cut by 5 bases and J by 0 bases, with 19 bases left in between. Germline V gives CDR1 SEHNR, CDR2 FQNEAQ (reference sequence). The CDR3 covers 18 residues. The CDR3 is CASSRLTSRGTNTGELFF. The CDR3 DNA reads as TGTGCCAGCAGCCGACTTACCTCGAGAGGGACGAACACCGGGGAGCTGTTTTTT.

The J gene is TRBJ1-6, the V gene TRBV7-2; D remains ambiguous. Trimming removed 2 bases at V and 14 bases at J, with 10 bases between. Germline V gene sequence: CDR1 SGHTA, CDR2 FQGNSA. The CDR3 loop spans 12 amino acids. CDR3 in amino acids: CASSLSSGALHF. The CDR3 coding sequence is TGTGCCAGCAGCTTAAGCAGTGGCGCCCTCCACTTT.